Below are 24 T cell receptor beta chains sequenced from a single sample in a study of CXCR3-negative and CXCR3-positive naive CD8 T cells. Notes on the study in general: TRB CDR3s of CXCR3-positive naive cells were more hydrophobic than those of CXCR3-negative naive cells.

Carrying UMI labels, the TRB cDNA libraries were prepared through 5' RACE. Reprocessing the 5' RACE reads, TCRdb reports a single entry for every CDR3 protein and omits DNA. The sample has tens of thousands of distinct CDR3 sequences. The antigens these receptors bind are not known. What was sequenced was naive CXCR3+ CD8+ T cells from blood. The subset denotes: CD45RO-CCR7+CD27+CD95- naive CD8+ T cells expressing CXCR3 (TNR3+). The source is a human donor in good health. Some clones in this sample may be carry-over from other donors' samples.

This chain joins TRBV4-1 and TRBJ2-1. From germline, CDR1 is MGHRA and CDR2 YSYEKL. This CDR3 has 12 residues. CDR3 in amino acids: CASSQTPNEQFF.

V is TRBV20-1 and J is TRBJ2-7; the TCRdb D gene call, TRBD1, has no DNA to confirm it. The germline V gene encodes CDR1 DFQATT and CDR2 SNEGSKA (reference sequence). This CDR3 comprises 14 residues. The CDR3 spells CSAVEGGGSYEQYF.

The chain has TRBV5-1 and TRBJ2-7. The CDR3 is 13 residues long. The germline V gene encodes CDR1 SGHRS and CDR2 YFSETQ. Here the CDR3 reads CASRHDSSYEQYF.

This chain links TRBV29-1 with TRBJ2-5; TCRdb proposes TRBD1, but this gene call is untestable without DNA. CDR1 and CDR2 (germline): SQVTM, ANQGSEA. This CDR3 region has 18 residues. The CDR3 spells CSVEASFADTGRQETQYF.

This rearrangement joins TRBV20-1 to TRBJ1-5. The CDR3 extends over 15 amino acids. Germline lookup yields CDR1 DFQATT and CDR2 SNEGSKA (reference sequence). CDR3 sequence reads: CSARDFGLNNQPQHF.

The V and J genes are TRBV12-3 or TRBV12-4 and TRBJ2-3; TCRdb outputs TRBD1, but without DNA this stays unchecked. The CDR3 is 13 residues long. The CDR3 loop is CASSPGTVNTQYF.

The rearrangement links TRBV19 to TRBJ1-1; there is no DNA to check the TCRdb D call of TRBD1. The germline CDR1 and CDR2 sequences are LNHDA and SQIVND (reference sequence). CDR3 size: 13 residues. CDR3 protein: CASRKGASTEAFF.

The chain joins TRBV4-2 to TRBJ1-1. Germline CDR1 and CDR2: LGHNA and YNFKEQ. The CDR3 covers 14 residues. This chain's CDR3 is CASSQELGTEEAFF.

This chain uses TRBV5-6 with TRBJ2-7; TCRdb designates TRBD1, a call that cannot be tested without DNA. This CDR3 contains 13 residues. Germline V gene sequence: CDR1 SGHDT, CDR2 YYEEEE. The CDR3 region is CASSWTGGYEQYF.

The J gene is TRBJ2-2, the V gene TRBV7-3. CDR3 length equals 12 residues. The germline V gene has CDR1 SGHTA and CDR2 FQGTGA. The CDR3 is CASSPKTGELFF.

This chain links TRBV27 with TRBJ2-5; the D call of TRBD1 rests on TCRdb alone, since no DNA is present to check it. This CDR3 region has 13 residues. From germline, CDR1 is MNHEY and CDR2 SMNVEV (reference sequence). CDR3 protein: CASGRDNKETQYF.

The CDR3 spells CSARDATSGRGYEQYF. The chain links TRBV20-1 to TRBJ2-7; without DNA, the TCRdb call of TRBD2 cannot be checked. This CDR3 comprises 16 residues. Germline V gene sequence: CDR1 DFQATT, CDR2 SNEGSKA (reference sequence).

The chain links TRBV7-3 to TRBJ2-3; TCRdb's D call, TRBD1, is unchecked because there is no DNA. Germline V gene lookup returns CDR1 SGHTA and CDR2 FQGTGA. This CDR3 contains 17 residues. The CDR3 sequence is CASSLDWGGASTDTQYF.

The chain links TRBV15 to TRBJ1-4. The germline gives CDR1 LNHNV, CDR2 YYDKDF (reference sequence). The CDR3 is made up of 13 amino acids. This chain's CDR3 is CATSRTTREKLFF.

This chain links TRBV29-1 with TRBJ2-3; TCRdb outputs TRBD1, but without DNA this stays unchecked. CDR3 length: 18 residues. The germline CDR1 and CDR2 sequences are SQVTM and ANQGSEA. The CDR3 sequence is CSVTGGEGLFRGADTQYF.

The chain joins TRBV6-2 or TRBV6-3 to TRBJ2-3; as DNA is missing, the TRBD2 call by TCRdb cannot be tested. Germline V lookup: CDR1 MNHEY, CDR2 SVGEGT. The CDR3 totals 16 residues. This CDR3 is CASSSGAGGGTDTQYF.

The CDR3 reads CASTLGLADTQYF. This chain joins TRBV28 and TRBJ2-3; the D call from TCRdb, TRBD2, cannot be confirmed without DNA. The germline V gene has CDR1 MDHEN and CDR2 SYDVKM. This CDR3 has 13 residues.

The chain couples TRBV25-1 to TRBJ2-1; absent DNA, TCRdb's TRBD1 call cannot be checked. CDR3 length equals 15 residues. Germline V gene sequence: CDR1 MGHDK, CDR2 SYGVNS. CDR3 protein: CASSEGGTVYNEQFF.

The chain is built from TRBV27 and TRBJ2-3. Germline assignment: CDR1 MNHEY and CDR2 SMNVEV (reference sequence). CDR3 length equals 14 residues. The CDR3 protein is CASSLPGLADTQYF.

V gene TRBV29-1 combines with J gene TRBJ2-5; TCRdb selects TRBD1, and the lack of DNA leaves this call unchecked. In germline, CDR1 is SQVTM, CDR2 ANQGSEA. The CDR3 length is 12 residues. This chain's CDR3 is CSVIHREETQYF.

The chain's CDR3 is CASSETAEAFF. V gene TRBV6-1 combines with J gene TRBJ1-1. The CDR3 totals 11 residues. Germline V lookup: CDR1 MNHNS, CDR2 SASEGT.

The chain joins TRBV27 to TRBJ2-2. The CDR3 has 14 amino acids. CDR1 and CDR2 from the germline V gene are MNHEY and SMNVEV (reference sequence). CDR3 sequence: CASSVGVGTGELFF.

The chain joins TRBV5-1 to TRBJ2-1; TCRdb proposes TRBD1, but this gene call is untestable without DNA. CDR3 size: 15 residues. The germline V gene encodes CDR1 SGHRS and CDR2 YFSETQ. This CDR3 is CASSFSGGSYNEQFF.

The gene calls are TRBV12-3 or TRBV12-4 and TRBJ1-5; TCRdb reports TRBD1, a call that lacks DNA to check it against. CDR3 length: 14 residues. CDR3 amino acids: CASSFGGPNQPQHF.